These 23 T cell receptor beta chains were sequenced from one sample in a study of human T cells and chemical hapten exposure. TCRdb analysed the RACE reads with MiXCR anew, one entry per CDR3 protein. The sample carries roughly 50,000 distinct CDR3 sequences, 9.5% to 11% recorded once. Time point specified: patch test 1, 2 weeks after DPC sensitization. Treatment described: therapeutic diphenylcyclopropenone sensitization with weekly scalp DPC. Total RNA was isolated from whole blood that had not been fractionated. The sequenced sample was whole blood, obtained in connection with sensitization to the hapten diphenylcyclopropenone (DPC). Every receptor here comes from a woman aged 40 to 49 with alopecia areata. Some clones in this sample may be carry-over from other donors' samples.

This clonotype was detected ten times or more. V usage is TRBV2 and J usage is TRBJ2-3, with D hard to call. Germline CDR1 is SNHLY and CDR2 is FYNNEI. V lost 4 bases to trimming and J lost 9 bases, with 8 bases between them. This CDR3 spans 11 amino acids. CDR3 loop: CASSVTGTQYF. In DNA, the CDR3 is TGTGCCAGCAGTGTAACCGGAACGCAGTATTTT.

This clonotype was detected many times. This chain links TRBV18 with TRBJ2-3; no definite D call. The CDR3 loop spans 12 amino acids. Germline V gives CDR1 KGHSH, CDR2 LQKENI. V shed 5 bases and J shed 4 bases, with 7 bases lying between them. The CDR3 sequence is CASSSYADTQYF. For the CDR3, the DNA is TGTGCCAGCTCATCCTATGCAGATACGCAGTATTTT.

In its sample, this clonotype was seen a few times. This chain uses TRBV9 with TRBJ1-2; 7 nucleotides agree with TRBD1. The germline V gene has CDR1 SGDLS and CDR2 YYNGEE. J was trimmed by 0 bases and V by 4 bases; bases with no gene match: 3. CDR3 length: 14 amino acids. The CDR3 nucleotides read TGTGCCAGCAGCCCAGGGGGGGCTAACTATGGCTACACCTTC. It specifies CASSPGGANYGYTF.

The chain links TRBV10-3 to TRBJ2-3; D is perhaps TRBD2 (5 bases). The CDR3 contains 13 residues. Germline V gene sequence: CDR1 ENHRY, CDR2 SYGVKD. The V end was cut by 2 bases, the J end by 4 bases, with 7 bases between. CDR3 sequence reads: CAISEGRADTQYF. The CDR3 DNA follows: TGTGCCATCAGTGAGGGGAGAGCAGATACGCAGTATTTT.

V and J are TRBV5-5 and TRBJ1-5; D perhaps matches TRBD1 (5 bases). Trimming left V 4 bases short and J 0 bases short, with 11 bases between. The CDR3 totals 15 residues. Looked up from germline, CDR1 is SGHKS and CDR2 is YYEKEE (reference sequence). CDR3 DNA sequence: TGTGCCAGCAGCCTGACAGCTTATAGCAATCAGCCCCAGCATTTT. The encoded protein is CASSLTAYSNQPQHF.

The genes are TRBV28 and TRBJ1-5; a possible D gene is TRBD1 (5 bases). Trimming left V 5 bases short and J 4 bases short, with 12 bases between. The CDR3 has 14 residues. Germline loops: CDR1 MDHEN, CDR2 SYDVKM. In DNA form, the CDR3 reads TGTGCCAGCAGTACTGGGACCTCGAATCAGCCCCAGCATTTT. Translating it yields CASSTGTSNQPQHF.

This clonotype was picked up many times. The chain has TRBV11-2 and TRBJ2-7; TRBD2 aligns across 7 bases. In germline, CDR1 is SGHAT, CDR2 FQNNGV. V lost 5 bases to trimming and J lost 2 bases; unmatched junction nucleotides: 0. The length of the CDR3 is 12 residues. The CDR3 sequence: CASSRGAYEQYF. The CDR3 DNA is TGTGCCAGCAGCCGGGGGGCCTACGAGCAGTACTTC.

The chain carries TRBV24-1 and TRBJ2-1; the D is unclear. The CDR3 extends over 14 amino acids. The germline V gene has CDR1 KGHDR and CDR2 SFDVKD. V was cut by 2 bases and J by 8 bases, with 12 bases left in between. The CDR3 DNA sequence: TGTGCCACCAGTGATTACCGTAATACGGATGAGCAGTTCTTC. It is translated as CATSDYRNTDEQFF.

At least ten counts were recorded for this clonotype. V and J are TRBV28 and TRBJ2-7, with D uncertain. V lost 3 bases and J 4 bases, leaving 4 bases between the germline ends. CDR1 is MDHEN and CDR2 is SYDVKM in the germline V gene. This CDR3 is built from 11 residues. DNA of the CDR3: TGTGCCAGCAGTTTGCGTTACGAGCAGTACTTC. Its translation: CASSLRYEQYF.

This clonotype came up many times. The chain carries TRBV20-1 and TRBJ2-3; D not certain. Germline CDR1 and CDR2: DFQATT and SNEGSKA (reference sequence). Trimming left V 3 bases short and J 2 bases short, with 9 bases between. The CDR3 is made up of 13 amino acids. The CDR3 bases are TGCAGTGCTAGGGACCCAGACACAGATACGCAGTATTTT. It yields the protein CSARDPDTDTQYF.

The gene calls are TRBV28 and TRBJ1-2; D call uncertain. The CDR3 extends over 13 amino acids. Germline CDR1 MDHEN, CDR2 SYDVKM. Deletions cut 1 base from V and 5 bases from J, with 8 bases between. CDR3 residues: CASSLSLLYGYTF. The CDR3 coding sequence is TGTGCCAGCAGTTTATCTCTCCTTTATGGCTACACCTTC.

There are many counts of this clonotype. This chain connects TRBV5-6 to TRBJ2-1; D ambiguous. The CDR3 has 14 residues. V was cut by 0 bases and J by 3 bases, with 7 bases left in between. In germline, CDR1 is SGHDT, CDR2 YYEEEE. The chain's CDR3 is CASSLVSLYNEQFF. DNA for the CDR3: TGTGCCAGCAGCTTGGTTTCCCTCTACAATGAGCAGTTCTTC.

This clonotype was picked up many times. The junction departs from the called germline gene at one end, perhaps through a read error. The chain is built from TRBV7-6 and TRBJ2-5; unclear D gene. Per the germline V gene, CDR1 is SGHVS and CDR2 is FNYEAQ. This CDR3 region has 14 residues. CDR3 region: CASSPITYQETQYF. The CDR3 DNA is TGTGCCAGCAGCCCGATTACCTACCAGGAGACCCAGTACTTC.

This clonotype has at least ten counts. The CDR3 nucleotides read TGTGCCAGCAGGTCCGGGGCCTACGAGCAGTACTTC. It translates to CASRSGAYEQYF. The J gene is TRBJ2-7, the V gene TRBV13; D is possibly TRBD2 (5 bases). Trimming stripped 6 bases from V and 2 bases from J, with 8 bases between. Germline-derived CDR1 and CDR2 are PRHDT and FYEKMQ (reference sequence). CDR3 length equals 12 residues.

The rearrangement joins TRBV2 to TRBJ2-1, with a possible D match to TRBD1 (5 bases). V was clipped by 7 bases and J by 5 bases, with 27 bases between them. Germline CDR1 is SNHLY and CDR2 is FYNNEI. CDR3 length: 18 amino acids. The CDR3 region is CASNLGAPRILPNNEQFF. In DNA form, the CDR3 reads TGTGCCAGCAACCTAGGGGCACCCCGGATCCTCCCCAACAATGAGCAGTTCTTC. The variable domain in full, with the rest retrieved from reference TRBV2 and TRBJ2-1, is EPEVTQTPSHQVTQMGQEVILRCVPISNHLYFYWYRQILGQKVEFLVSFYNNEISEKSEIFDDQFSVERPDGSNFTLKIRSTKLEDSAMYFCASNLGAPRILPNNEQFFGPGTRLTVL.

The sample holds many counts of this clonotype. This chain links TRBV7-8 with TRBJ1-5, with a weak D call TRBD1 (6 bases). Germline CDR1 and CDR2: SGHVS and FQNEAQ. The CDR3 runs 15 residues. Trimming took 1 base from V and 2 from J, leaving 9 bases between them. CDR3 amino acids: CASSLGAGGNQPQHF. CDR3 DNA sequence: TGTGCCAGCAGCTTAGGCGCAGGGGGCAATCAGCCCCAGCATTTT.

This clonotype has only a few counts. This chain links TRBV2 with TRBJ2-5; D not certain. This CDR3 contains 11 residues. In germline, CDR1 is SNHLY, CDR2 FYNNEI. V lost 5 bases and J 4 bases, leaving 5 bases between the germline ends. This chain's CDR3 is CASSPLETQYF. The CDR3 DNA reads TGTGCCAGCAGTCCACTAGAGACCCAGTACTTC.

This chain links TRBV29-1 with TRBJ1-2; possible D gene TRBD1, 5 bases. V was cut by 1 base and J by 2 bases, with 8 bases left in between. Germline loops: CDR1 SQVTM, CDR2 ANQGSEA. The CDR3 spans 13 residues. The CDR3 loop is CSVEGTLNYGYTF. DNA of the CDR3: TGCAGCGTTGAAGGGACACTCAACTATGGCTACACCTTC.

This clonotype occurred a few times. The genes are TRBV7-7 and TRBJ2-5; TRBD2 matches 8 bases. The germline gives CDR1 SSHAT, CDR2 FNYEAQ (reference sequence). CDR3 size: 13 residues. Germline trimming cut 5 bases from V and 5 bases from J; bases unmatched to any gene: 4. CDR3 in amino acids: CASSAGLAETQYF. In nucleotides, the CDR3 is TGTGCCAGCAGCGCCGGACTAGCCGAGACCCAGTACTTC.

This clonotype was seen only a few times. V gene TRBV5-4 combines with J gene TRBJ2-1; D ambiguous. V lost 7 bases to trimming and J lost 0 bases, with 11 bases between them. This CDR3 has 14 residues. The germline V gene has CDR1 SGHNT and CDR2 YYREEE (reference sequence). CDR3 coding DNA: TGTGCCAGCCGATGGGAAAGCTCCTACAATGAGCAGTTCTTC. Encoded protein: CASRWESSYNEQFF.

CDR3 in DNA: TGCAGTGCTGTCACCGGGACAGGGCACTACGAGCAGTACTTC. It is translated as CSAVTGTGHYEQYF. The rearrangement joins TRBV20-1 to TRBJ2-7, with 9 bases matching TRBD1. The CDR3 length is 14 residues. CDR1 is DFQATT, CDR2 SNEGSKA, per germline (reference sequence). Trimming at V came to 5 bases and at J to 3 bases, leaving 8 bases not matched to a gene.

This clonotype was counted a few times. J is TRBJ1-4 and V is TRBV20-1; D is uncertain. Per the germline V gene, CDR1 is DFQATT and CDR2 is SNEGSKA (reference sequence). Trimming removed 2 bases from V and 0 bases from J, with 10 bases in between. This CDR3 is built from 15 residues. The CDR3 coding sequence is TGCAGTGCTAGACGAGGAGTCGCAACTAATGAAAAACTGTTTTTT. This translates into CSARRGVATNEKLFF.

This clonotype was counted at least ten times. The chain recombines TRBV20-1 with TRBJ2-1; 12 nucleotides agree with TRBD2. Germline CDR1 DFQATT, CDR2 SNEGSKA (reference sequence). Trimming took 6 bases from V and 5 from J; bases not matched to a gene: 8. This CDR3 comprises 15 residues. CDR3 loop: CSAGTSGRLHNEQFF. The CDR3 region has the DNA TGCAGTGCAGGGACTAGCGGGCGGTTACACAATGAGCAGTTCTTC.